The T cell receptor beta chain under discussion was sequenced for a study of PD-L1 blockade in urothelial cancer. Study summary: Analyses were performed on blood at 3 weeks after treatment start (the second dose) and at 6 weeks.

The CDR3 is made up of 14 amino acids. V gave up 0 bases and J gave up 2 bases, with 8 bases separating them. Germline V gene data show CDR1 as SGHNT and CDR2 as YYREEE (reference sequence). This clone was counted only a few times. The data were produced by immunoSEQ multiplex PCR, yet TCRdb's version contains in-frame clones alone and is incomplete. The data hold 45,000 to 50,000 clones, with around 89% observed a single time. This sequence originates from an elderly man with urothelial cancer. Sequencing was performed on PBMCs, taken around atezolizumab (anti-PD-L1) treatment. The chain carries TRBV5-4 and TRBJ2-5; D remains unclear. The CDR3 region is CASSLEPVQETQYF. The DNA for the CDR3 is TGTGCCAGCAGCTTGGAGCCCGTACAAGAGACCCAGTACTTC.